These 30 T cell receptor beta chains share one sample of origin, sequenced in a study of T cell changes during pregnancy in multiple sclerosis. The method was immunoSEQ multiplex PCR; TCRdb's version includes in-frame clones alone and lacks a portion of them. The table has some 40,000 clones, around 93% seen once; the top ten hold 26%. The sequenced sample was CD8+ T cells from peripheral blood mononuclear cells, obtained before pregnancy. The receptors originated from a female donor with multiple sclerosis, enrolled in a pregnancy study.

This clone has a single count. The chain employs TRBV4-1 and TRBJ2-3; the D gene is possibly TRBD2 (7 bases). In germline, CDR1 is MGHRA, CDR2 YSYEKL. This CDR3 contains 15 residues. V lost 1 base and J lost 6, with 14 bases in between. CDR3 loop: CASSQGGRGGDTQYF. The CDR3 coding sequence is TGCGCCAGCAGCCAAGGGGGGCGGGGAGGGGATACGCAGTATTTT.

This clone came up once. This chain joins TRBV29-1 and TRBJ1-2, with 10 bases identical to TRBD1. CDR1 and CDR2 (germline): SQVTM, ANQGSEA. V lost 5 bases to trimming and J lost 5 bases; unmatched junction nucleotides: 5. The CDR3 contains 13 residues. The CDR3 region is CSVQDRGGYGYTF. The CDR3 coding sequence is TGCAGCGTTCAGGACAGGGGGGGATATGGCTACACCTTC.

This CDR3 is CASSSTGGRYGYTF. CDR3 in DNA: TGTGCCAGCAGTTCGACAGGGGGCAGGTATGGCTACACCTTC. This chain uses TRBV27 with TRBJ1-2; 10 bases align to TRBD1. Germline assignment: CDR1 MNHEY and CDR2 SMNVEV (reference sequence). The V gene end was trimmed by 4 bases and the J gene end by 5 bases; junction bases not matched to a gene: 4. The CDR3 runs 14 residues.

The chain combines TRBV15 with TRBJ1-4, with 9 bases aligning to TRBD1. The CDR3 consists of 16 residues. From germline, CDR1 is LNHNV and CDR2 YYDKDF (reference sequence). Trimming at V came to 0 bases and at J to 7 bases, leaving 6 bases not matched to a gene. CDR3 in amino acids: CATSRDRGQGSEKLFF. In nucleotides, the CDR3 is TGTGCCACCAGCAGAGATAGAGGACAGGGGTCTGAAAAACTGTTTTTT.

This CDR3 reads CASSPGRYEQYF. Here the CDR3 DNA reads TGTGCCAGCAGCCCAGGCAGGTACGAGCAGTACTTC. The chain joins TRBV14 to TRBJ2-5; D remains ambiguous. The end of the DNA fits TRBJ2-7 better, so the J call may be wrong. CDR3 size: 12 residues. Per germline, CDR1 SGHDN and CDR2 FVKESK.

This chain uses TRBV10-3 with TRBJ2-1, with 9 bases matching TRBD2. Germline V gene sequence: CDR1 ENHRY, CDR2 SYGVKD. The CDR3 spans 12 residues. V was clipped by 10 bases and J by 8 bases; unmatched bases: 6. The CDR3 loop reads CATAGGTDEQFF. CDR3 sequence (DNA): TGTGCCACAGCGGGGGGAACGGATGAGCAGTTCTTC.

The CDR3 nucleotides read TGTGCCAGCAGCCCAGGGTCGGCTTCGGGTTTCTACGAGCAGTACTTC. This translates into CASSPGSASGFYEQYF. The genes are TRBV7-8 and TRBJ2-7; perhaps TRBD1 as D (5 bases). The CDR3 is made up of 16 amino acids. Germline lookup yields CDR1 SGHVS and CDR2 FQNEAQ. V was clipped by 5 bases and J by 3 bases, with 20 bases between them.

The chain recombines TRBV5-1 with TRBJ1-2; 10 nucleotides match TRBD1. CDR3 length: 14 residues. Per germline, CDR1 SGHRS and CDR2 YFSETQ. The V gene end was trimmed by 4 bases and the J gene end by 8 bases; junction bases not matched to a gene: 8. This chain's CDR3 is CASSPTGTGDGYTF. CDR3 nucleotide sequence: TGCGCCAGCAGCCCTACCGGGACAGGGGACGGCTACACCTTC.

The V call is TRBV7-9, the J call TRBJ2-7, with D uncertain. V was shortened by 4 bases and J by 6 bases, with 16 bases between the two germline ends. CDR3 length equals 14 residues. Germline values: CDR1 SEHNR, CDR2 FQNEAQ (reference sequence). The CDR3 nucleotides read TGTGCCAGCAGCTCGCCCGACCGCCCGGGCGAGCAGTACTTC. Encoded protein: CASSSPDRPGEQYF.

The CDR3 region is CASSHRQGGPEAFF. DNA of the CDR3: TGTGCCAGCAGCCATCGACAGGGCGGGCCTGAAGCTTTCTTT. The chain employs TRBV5-6 and TRBJ1-1; 7 nucleotides line up with TRBD1. With 4 bases clipped from V and 6 bases from J, the junction kept 9 bases outside the gene matches. Germline V lookup: CDR1 SGHDT, CDR2 YYEEEE. This CDR3 contains 14 residues.

V and J are TRBV13 and TRBJ2-6; D is possibly TRBD2 (6 bases). CDR1 PRHDT and CDR2 FYEKMQ come from the germline V gene (reference sequence). The CDR3 spans 17 residues. Trimming took off 5 bases at V and 2 bases at J, with 16 bases between the two ends. CDR3 sequence: CASSRDSGPPGANVLTF. The CDR3 DNA reads as TGTGCCAGCAGCCGGGACTCCGGTCCCCCTGGGGCCAACGTCCTGACTTTC.

The rearrangement joins TRBV6-1 to TRBJ1-5; TRBD1 aligns across 8 bases. The CDR3 runs to 18 residues. Germline lookup yields CDR1 MNHNS and CDR2 SASEGT. V lost 1 base and J lost 0; bases outside the gene matches: 8. For the CDR3, the DNA is TGTGCCAGCAGTGAAGTCGCAGGGGGCAGTTTTAGCAATCAGCCCCAGCATTTT. As protein: CASSEVAGGSFSNQPQHF.

The rearrangement joins TRBV2 to TRBJ1-3; D call uncertain. This CDR3 spans 12 amino acids. From germline, CDR1 is SNHLY and CDR2 FYNNEI. Trimming stripped 8 bases from V and 0 bases from J, with 5 bases between. The CDR3 loop reads CASVVSGNTIYF. Written as DNA, the CDR3 is TGTGCCAGCGTCGTCTCTGGAAACACCATATATTTT. Drawing the rest from reference TRBV2 and TRBJ1-3, the complete variable domain is EPEVTQTPSHQVTQMGQEVILRCVPISNHLYFYWYRQILGQKVEFLVSFYNNEISEKSEIFDDQFSVERPDGSNFTLKIRSTKLEDSAMYFCASVVSGNTIYFGEGSWLTVV.

The chain recombines TRBV4-1 with TRBJ2-7, with D maybe TRBD2 (7 bases). The CDR3 sequence is 16 residues long. The V end was cut by 3 bases, the J end by 4 bases, with 19 bases between. CDR1 and CDR2 from the germline V gene are MGHRA and YSYEKL. The CDR3 region has the DNA TGCGCCAGCAGCCACCCAAGGGAGGGGGGAAGATACGAGCAGTACTTC. Translating gives CASSHPREGGRYEQYF.

The chain uses TRBV9 and TRBJ1-6, with D perhaps matching TRBD1 (5 bases). V lost 3 bases and J lost 0, with 10 bases in between. CDR1 and CDR2 from the germline V gene are SGDLS and YYNGEE. The CDR3 covers 16 residues. CDR3 in amino acids: CASSEDMSSYNSPLHF. CDR3 bases: TGTGCCAGCAGCGAGGACATGAGCTCCTATAATTCACCCCTCCACTTT.

This clone was observed a handful of times. This chain uses TRBV19 with TRBJ1-5; D remains unclear. The CDR3 spans 13 residues. Germline CDR1 LNHDA, CDR2 SQIVND (reference sequence). Between the trimmed V and J ends, which lost 3 bases and 5 bases, there was a span of 8 bases. CDR3 protein: CASSITDYQPQHF. CDR3 sequence (DNA): TGTGCCAGTAGTATCACGGACTATCAGCCCCAGCATTTT. Supplemented by reference TRBV19 and TRBJ1-5, the full variable domain reads DGGITQSPKYLFRKEGQNVTLSCEQNLNHDAMYWYRQDPGQGLRLIYYSQIVNDFQKGDIAEGYSVSREKKESFPLTVTSAQKNPTAFYLCASSITDYQPQHFGDGTRLSIL.

V usage is TRBV5-1 and J usage is TRBJ2-5; a possible D gene is TRBD2 (5 bases). The germline gives CDR1 SGHRS, CDR2 YFSETQ. Deletions cut 2 bases from V and 4 bases from J, with 15 bases between. The CDR3 extends over 15 amino acids. The CDR3 DNA reads TGCGCCAGCAGCTTAGGGTGGGGAGTCGGAGAGACCCAGTACTTC. As protein: CASSLGWGVGETQYF.

The V and J genes are TRBV7-9 and TRBJ1-1; D unclear. Looked up from germline, CDR1 is SEHNR and CDR2 is FQNEAQ (reference sequence). Between the trimmed V and J ends, which lost 1 base and 5 bases, there was a span of 5 bases. This CDR3 has 12 amino acids. The CDR3 region has the DNA TGTGCCAGCAGCTTAGGAGAGACTGAAGCTTTCTTT. This codes for CASSLGETEAFF.

The V and J genes are TRBV15 and TRBJ1-5, with 9 bases aligning to TRBD1. The CDR3 contains 16 residues. CDR1 is LNHNV, CDR2 YYDKDF, per germline (reference sequence). Trimming cost V 3 bases and J 1 base; bases outside gene matches: 4. CDR3 nucleotide sequence: TGTGCCACCAGCAGGGGACAGGGTGCGAGCAATCAGCCCCAGCATTTT. Its protein product is CATSRGQGASNQPQHF.

This chain links TRBV6-4 with TRBJ1-5; 9 nucleotides align to TRBD1. Germline loops: CDR1 MRHNA, CDR2 SNTAGT. Trimming took 2 bases from V and 3 from J; bases not matched to a gene: 5. This CDR3 is built from 16 residues. CDR3 in amino acids: CASSDDGDRVNQPQHF. CDR3 DNA sequence: TGTGCCAGCAGTGACGATGGGGACAGGGTCAATCAGCCCCAGCATTTT.

V is TRBV9 and J is TRBJ1-2; a possible D gene is TRBD1 (5 bases). Germline values: CDR1 SGDLS, CDR2 YYNGEE. The CDR3 consists of 13 residues. Trimming left V 4 bases short and J 4 bases short, with 11 bases between. The CDR3 is CASSPPGGYGYTF. CDR3 DNA: TGTGCCAGCAGCCCCCCCGGGGGCTATGGCTACACCTTC. Together with reference TRBV9 and TRBJ1-2, the CDR3 gives the full variable domain: DSGVTQTPKHLITATGQRVTLRCSPRSGDLSVYWYQQSLDQGLQFLIQYYNGEERAKGNILERFSAQQFPDLHSELNLSSLELGDSALYFCASSPPGGYGYTFGSGTRLTVV.

This clone turned up a few times. The rearrangement uses TRBV19 and TRBJ1-1; weak D call: TRBD1 (5 bases). There are 12 residues in the CDR3. Germline CDR1 and CDR2: LNHDA and SQIVND (reference sequence). V was trimmed by 6 bases and J by 4 bases, leaving 9 bases between them. This CDR3 is CASSWGGTEAFF. The DNA for the CDR3 is TGTGCCAGTAGCTGGGGGGGCACTGAAGCTTTCTTT.

The V gene is TRBV28, the J gene TRBJ1-1; D gene uncertain. Germline V lookup: CDR1 MDHEN, CDR2 SYDVKM. V was shortened by 1 base and J by 5 bases, with 8 bases between the two germline ends. The CDR3 consists of 13 residues. CDR3 nucleotide sequence: TGTGCCAGCAGTTTATCCCGCCAGACTGAAGCTTTCTTT. Its protein product is CASSLSRQTEAFF.

The rearrangement joins TRBV7-2 to TRBJ2-6; 8 bases map to TRBD1. The V segment lost 2 bases and the J segment 0 bases; nucleotides outside the gene matches: 0. There are 16 residues in the CDR3. Germline assignment: CDR1 SGHTA and CDR2 FQGNSA. Here the CDR3 reads CASSLTGGSGANVLTF. Written as DNA, the CDR3 is TGTGCCAGCAGCTTAACAGGGGGCTCTGGGGCCAACGTCCTGACTTTC.

The V gene is TRBV4-1, the J gene TRBJ1-2; D not resolved. There are 13 residues in the CDR3. Trimming stripped 7 bases from V and 8 bases from J, with 17 bases between. CDR1 is MGHRA and CDR2 is YSYEKL in the germline V gene. DNA for the CDR3: TGCGCCAGCACCTCAAGCGGGTCTGGAGGCTACACCTTC. It yields the protein CASTSSGSGGYTF.

The V and J genes are TRBV5-5 and TRBJ2-1; no definite D call. V gave up 4 bases and J gave up 12 bases, with 23 bases separating them. Per the germline V gene, CDR1 is SGHKS and CDR2 is YYEKEE (reference sequence). This CDR3 has 15 residues. The CDR3 DNA sequence: TGTGCCAGCAGCCCTGGAAGTTTCGAAAGGAGCGTGCAGTTCTTC. Residues: CASSPGSFERSVQFF.

The DNA for the CDR3 is TGTGCCAGCAGTACCTCAGGAGGACAGGGGAGCTATGGCTACACCTTC. Translation gives CASSTSGGQGSYGYTF. The chain carries TRBV27 and TRBJ1-2; 9 bases fit TRBD1. The CDR3 has 16 residues. The J segment lost 4 bases and the V segment lost 5 bases, leaving 11 bases of the junction unmatched. CDR1 and CDR2 from the germline V gene are MNHEY and SMNVEV (reference sequence).

The V gene is TRBV11-1, the J gene TRBJ2-1, with 9 positions matching TRBD2. J lost 6 bases, V lost 5 bases, and 11 bases had no gene match. Germline values: CDR1 SGHAT, CDR2 FQDESV (reference sequence). The CDR3 is 16 amino acids. Here the CDR3 DNA reads TGTGCCAGCAGCCCACGCGGGAGGGCCTATTTCAATGAGCAGTTCTTC. Protein product: CASSPRGRAYFNEQFF. The entire variable domain, with the rest obtained from reference TRBV11-1 and TRBJ2-1, is as follows: EAEVAQSPRYKITEKSQAVAFWCDPISGHATLYWYRQILGQGPELLVQFQDESVVDDSQLPKDRFSAERLKGVDSTLKIQPAELGDSAMYLCASSPRGRAYFNEQFFGPGTRLTVL.

The chain recombines TRBV4-2 with TRBJ2-1; D not resolved. The CDR3 is made up of 16 amino acids. The germline V gene encodes CDR1 LGHNA and CDR2 YNFKEQ. Trimming cost V 0 bases and J 2 bases, with 11 bases left between them. The CDR3 bases are TGTGCCAGCAGCCAAGATAGTGCGTCCCCCTACAATGAGCAGTTCTTC. Translated: CASSQDSASPYNEQFF.

The V and J genes are TRBV11-2 and TRBJ2-5, with TRBD2 matching over 11 bases. This CDR3 has 16 amino acids. The ends lost 5 bases at V and 0 bases at J; junction bases unmatched: 5. The germline gives CDR1 SGHAT, CDR2 FQNNGV. The CDR3 sequence is CASSTLLAGDQETQYF. The DNA for the CDR3 is TGTGCCAGCAGCACCCTACTAGCGGGGGACCAAGAGACCCAGTACTTC.